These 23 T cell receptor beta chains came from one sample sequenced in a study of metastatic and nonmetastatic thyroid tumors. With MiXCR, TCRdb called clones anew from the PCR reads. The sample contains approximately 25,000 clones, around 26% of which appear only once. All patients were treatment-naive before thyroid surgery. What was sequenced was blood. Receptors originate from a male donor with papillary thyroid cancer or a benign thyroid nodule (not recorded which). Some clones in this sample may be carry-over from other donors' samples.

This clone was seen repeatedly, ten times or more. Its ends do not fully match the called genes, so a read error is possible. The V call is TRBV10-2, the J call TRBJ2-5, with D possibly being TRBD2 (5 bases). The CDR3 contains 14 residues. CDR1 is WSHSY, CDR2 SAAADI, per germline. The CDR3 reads CASKDTRRQGTQYF. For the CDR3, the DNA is TGCGCCAGCAAAGATACTAGACGCCAAGGGACCCAGTACTTC.

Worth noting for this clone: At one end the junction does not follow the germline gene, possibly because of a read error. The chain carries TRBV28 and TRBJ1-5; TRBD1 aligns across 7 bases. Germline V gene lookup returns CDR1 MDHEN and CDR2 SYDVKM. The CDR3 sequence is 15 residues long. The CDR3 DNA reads TGTGCCAGCAGCAAAAAAAAGGGGGCGTACCAGCCCAAGCATTTT. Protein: CASSKKKGAYQPKHF.

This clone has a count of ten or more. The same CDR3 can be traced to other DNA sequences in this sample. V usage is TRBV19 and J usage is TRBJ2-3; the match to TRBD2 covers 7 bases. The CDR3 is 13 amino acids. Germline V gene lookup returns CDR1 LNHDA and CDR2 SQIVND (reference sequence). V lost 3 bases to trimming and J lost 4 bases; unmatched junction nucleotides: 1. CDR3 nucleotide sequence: TGTGCCAGTAGTATGGGAGGGGCAGATACGCAGTATTTT. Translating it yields CASSMGGADTQYF. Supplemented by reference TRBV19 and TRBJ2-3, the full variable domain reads DGGITQSPKYLFRKEGQNVTLSCEQNLNHDAMYWYRQDPGQGLRLIYYSQIVNDFQKGDIAEGYSVSREKKESFPLTVTSAQKNPTAFYLCASSMGGADTQYFGPGTRLTVL.

The CDR3 here is CASSQGPSGTYEQYF. The CDR3 DNA reads as TGTGCCAGCAGCCAAGGGCCTAGCGGTACTTACGAGCAGTACTTC. The chain employs TRBV6-1 and TRBJ2-7, with 7 bases identical to TRBD2. Trimming at V came to 6 bases and at J to 4 bases, leaving 12 bases not matched to a gene. CDR3 length: 15 residues. Germline values: CDR1 MNHNS, CDR2 SASEGT.

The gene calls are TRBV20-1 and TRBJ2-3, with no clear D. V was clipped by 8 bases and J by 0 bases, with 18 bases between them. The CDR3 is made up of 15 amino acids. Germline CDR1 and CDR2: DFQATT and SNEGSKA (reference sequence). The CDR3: CSSIDSSPSTDTQYF. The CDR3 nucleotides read TGCAGTTCTATAGATAGTAGTCCTAGCACAGATACGCAGTATTTT.

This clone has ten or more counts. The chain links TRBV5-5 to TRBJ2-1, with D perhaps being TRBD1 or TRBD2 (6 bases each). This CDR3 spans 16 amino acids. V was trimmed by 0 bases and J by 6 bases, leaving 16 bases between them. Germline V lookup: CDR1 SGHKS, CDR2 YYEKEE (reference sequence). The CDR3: CASSLAGDLQGNEQFF. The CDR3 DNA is TGTGCCAGCAGCTTGGCCGGGGACTTACAGGGCAATGAGCAGTTCTTC. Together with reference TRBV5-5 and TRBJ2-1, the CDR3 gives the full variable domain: DAGVTQSPTHLIKTRGQQVTLRCSPISGHKSVSWYQQVLGQGPQFIFQYYEKEERGRGNFPDRFSARQFPNYSSELNVNALLLGDSALYLCASSLAGDLQGNEQFFGPGTRLTVL.

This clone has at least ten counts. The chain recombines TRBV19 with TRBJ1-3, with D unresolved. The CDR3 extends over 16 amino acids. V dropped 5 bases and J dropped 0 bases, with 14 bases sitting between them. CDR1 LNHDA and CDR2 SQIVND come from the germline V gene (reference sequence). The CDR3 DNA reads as TGTGCCAGTAGTCCTACCCGTTTGGGCTCTGGAAACACCATATATTTT. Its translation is CASSPTRLGSGNTIYF.

The CDR3 DNA is TGTGCCAGCAGCTTAAATCGAGGAAGGGTTTTAGAGACCCAGTACTTC. Encoded protein: CASSLNRGRVLETQYF. This sequence joins TRBV7-9 and TRBJ2-5; no firm D call. Germline V CDR1 and CDR2: SEHNR, FQNEAQ (reference sequence). CDR3 length equals 16 residues. V lost 2 bases to trimming and J lost 4 bases, with 17 bases between them.

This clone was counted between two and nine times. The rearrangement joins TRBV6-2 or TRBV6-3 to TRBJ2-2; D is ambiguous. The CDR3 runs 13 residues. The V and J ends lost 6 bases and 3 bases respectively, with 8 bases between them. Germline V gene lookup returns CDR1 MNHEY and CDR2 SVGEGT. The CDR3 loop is CASRLRYTGELFF. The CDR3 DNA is TGTGCCAGCAGACTAAGGTACACCGGGGAGCTGTTTTTT.

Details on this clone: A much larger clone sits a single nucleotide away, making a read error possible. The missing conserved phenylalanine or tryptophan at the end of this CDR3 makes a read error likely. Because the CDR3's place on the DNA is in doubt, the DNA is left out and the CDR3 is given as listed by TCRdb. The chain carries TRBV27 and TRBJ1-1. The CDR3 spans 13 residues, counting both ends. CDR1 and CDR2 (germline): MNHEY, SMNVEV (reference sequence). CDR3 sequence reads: CASSFGLNTEAIL.

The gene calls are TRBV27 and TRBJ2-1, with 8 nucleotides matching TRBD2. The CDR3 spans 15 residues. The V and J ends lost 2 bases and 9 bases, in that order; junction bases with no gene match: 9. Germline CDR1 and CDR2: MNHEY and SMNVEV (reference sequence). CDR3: CASSLEGTGRGEQFF. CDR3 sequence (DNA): TGTGCCAGCAGTTTAGAAGGAACCGGGAGGGGTGAGCAGTTCTTC.

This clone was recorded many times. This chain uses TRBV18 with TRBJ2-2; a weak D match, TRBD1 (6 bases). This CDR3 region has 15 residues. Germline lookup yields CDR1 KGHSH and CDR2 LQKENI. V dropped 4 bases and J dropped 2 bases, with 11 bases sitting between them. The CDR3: CASSRTDQNTGELFF. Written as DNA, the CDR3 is TGTGCCAGCTCACGGACAGATCAAAACACCGGGGAGCTGTTTTTT.

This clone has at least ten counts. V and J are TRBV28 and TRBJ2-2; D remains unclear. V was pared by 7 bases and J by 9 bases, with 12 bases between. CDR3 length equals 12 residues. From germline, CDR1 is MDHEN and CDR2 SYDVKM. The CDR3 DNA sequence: TGTGCCAGCAACTCCGCGGCCAGGGAGCTGTTTTTT. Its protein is CASNSAARELFF. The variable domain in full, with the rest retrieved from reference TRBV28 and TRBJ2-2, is DVKVTQSSRYLVKRTGEKVFLECVQDMDHENMFWYRQDPGLGLRLIYFSYDVKMKEKGDIPEGYSVSREKKERFSLILESASTNQTSMYLCASNSAARELFFGEGSRLTVL.

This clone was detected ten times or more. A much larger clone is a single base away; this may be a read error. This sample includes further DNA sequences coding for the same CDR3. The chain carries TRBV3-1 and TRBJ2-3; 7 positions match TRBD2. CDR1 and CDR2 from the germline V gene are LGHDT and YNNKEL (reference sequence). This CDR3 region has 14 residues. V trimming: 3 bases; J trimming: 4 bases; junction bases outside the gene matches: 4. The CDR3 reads CASSQREGPDTQYF. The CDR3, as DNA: TGTGCCAGCAGCCAGAGGGAGGGCCCAGATACGCAGTATTTT.

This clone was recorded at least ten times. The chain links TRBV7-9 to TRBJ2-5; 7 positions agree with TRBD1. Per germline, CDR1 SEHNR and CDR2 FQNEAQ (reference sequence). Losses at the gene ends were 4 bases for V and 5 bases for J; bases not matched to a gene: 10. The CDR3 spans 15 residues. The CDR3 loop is CASSSSGQLGETQYF. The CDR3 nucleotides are TGTGCCAGCAGCTCCTCGGGACAGCTGGGGGAGACCCAGTACTTC. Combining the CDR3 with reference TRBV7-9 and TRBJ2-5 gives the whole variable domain DTGVSQNPRHKITKRGQNVTFRCDPISEHNRLYWYRQTLGQGPEFLTYFQNEAQLEKSRLLSDRFSAERPKGSFSTLEIQRTEQGDSAMYLCASSSSGQLGETQYFGPGTRLLVL.

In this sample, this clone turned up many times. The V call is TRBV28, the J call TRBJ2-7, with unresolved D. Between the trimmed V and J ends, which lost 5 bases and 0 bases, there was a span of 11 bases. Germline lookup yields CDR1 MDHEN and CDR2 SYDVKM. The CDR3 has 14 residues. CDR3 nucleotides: TGTGCCAGCAGTAGCCTCGAGAGCTCCTACGAGCAGTACTTC. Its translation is CASSSLESSYEQYF.

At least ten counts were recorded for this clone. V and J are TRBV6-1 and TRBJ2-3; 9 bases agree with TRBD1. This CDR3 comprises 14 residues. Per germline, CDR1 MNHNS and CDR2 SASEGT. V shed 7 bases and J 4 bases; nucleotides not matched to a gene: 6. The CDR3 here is CASTQDRGPDTQYF. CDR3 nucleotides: TGTGCCAGCACCCAGGACAGGGGCCCAGATACGCAGTATTTT.

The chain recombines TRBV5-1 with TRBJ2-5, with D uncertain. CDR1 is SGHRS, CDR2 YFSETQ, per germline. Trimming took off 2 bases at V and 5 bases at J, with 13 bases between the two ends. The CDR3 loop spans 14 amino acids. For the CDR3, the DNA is TGCGCCAGCAGCTTCGACCAGGCGTACGAGACCCAGTACTTC. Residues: CASSFDQAYETQYF.

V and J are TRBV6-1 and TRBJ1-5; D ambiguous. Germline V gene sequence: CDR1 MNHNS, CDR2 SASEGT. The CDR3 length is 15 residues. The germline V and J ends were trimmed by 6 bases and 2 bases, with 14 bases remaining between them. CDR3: CASRLTGHRNQPQHF. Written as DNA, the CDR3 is TGTGCCAGCAGGCTCACCGGGCACCGCAATCAGCCCCAGCATTTT.

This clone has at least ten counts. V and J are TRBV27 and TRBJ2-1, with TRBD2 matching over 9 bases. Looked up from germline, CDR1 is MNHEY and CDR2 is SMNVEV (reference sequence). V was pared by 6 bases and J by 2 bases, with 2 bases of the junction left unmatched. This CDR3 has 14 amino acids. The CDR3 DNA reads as TGTGCCAGCAGGGCGGGAGGGACCTACAATGAGCAGTTCTTC. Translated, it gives CASRAGGTYNEQFF.

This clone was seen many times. CDR3 bases: TGTGCCAGTAGTATAACCAGACAAGAGACCCAGTACTTC. This codes for CASSITRQETQYF. The chain employs TRBV19 and TRBJ2-5; D ambiguous. The CDR3 contains 13 residues. V lost 2 bases and J lost 2, with 6 bases in between. Germline V gene sequence: CDR1 LNHDA, CDR2 SQIVND (reference sequence).

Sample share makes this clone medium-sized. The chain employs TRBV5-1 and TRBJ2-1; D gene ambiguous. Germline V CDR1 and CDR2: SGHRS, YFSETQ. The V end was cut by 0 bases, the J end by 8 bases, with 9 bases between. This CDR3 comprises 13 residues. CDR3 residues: CASSLGVLDEQFF. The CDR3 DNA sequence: TGCGCCAGCAGCTTGGGGGTGCTGGATGAGCAGTTCTTC.

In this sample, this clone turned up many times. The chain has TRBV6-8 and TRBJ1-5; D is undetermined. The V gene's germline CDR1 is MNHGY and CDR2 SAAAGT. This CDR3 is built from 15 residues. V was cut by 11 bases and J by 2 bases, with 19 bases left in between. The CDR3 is CAFSGRCVGNQPQHF. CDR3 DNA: TGTGCCTTCTCTGGGAGATGTGTCGGCAATCAGCCCCAGCATTTT.